Following are 27 T cell receptor beta chains from one sample sequenced in a study of T cells in Graves' hyperthyroidism and ophthalmopathy. RNA transcripts gave rise to amplified TCR beta CDR3 regions. With the HTBI primer set, the TCR CDR3 went through a first round of RT-PCR. Via MiXCR, TCRdb re-called the multiplex PCR reads, giving one row per CDR3 protein. The data contain approximately 610,000 distinct CDR3 sequences, approximately 14% of them seen just once; the ten biggest clones take up 3.5% to 4.5%. The specimen was blood. The receptors derive from a woman aged 40-49 years with Graves' ophthalmopathy.

This clonotype has at least ten counts. V is TRBV6-5 and J is TRBJ2-2, with TRBD1 matching 8 bases. Germline V gives CDR1 MNHEY, CDR2 SVGAGI. V lost 2 bases to trimming and J lost 6 bases; unmatched junction nucleotides: 2. CDR3 length: 14 amino acids. The CDR3 loop is CASSYGQGSGELFF. Written as DNA, the CDR3 is TGTGCCAGCAGTTACGGACAGGGTTCCGGGGAGCTGTTTTTT.

This chain links TRBV12-3 or TRBV12-4 with TRBJ1-3; no clear D gene. This CDR3 region has 15 residues. Trimming stripped 3 bases from V and 0 bases from J, with 9 bases between. The CDR3 coding sequence is TGTGCCAGCAGTTTGCTAACGAACTCTGGAAACACCATATATTTT. Translated: CASSLLTNSGNTIYF.

This clonotype showed up many times. CDR3 residues: CASTDGTAYEQYF. The CDR3 region has the DNA TGTGCCAGCACCGACGGGACAGCCTACGAGCAGTACTTC. This chain uses TRBV28 with TRBJ2-7, with 7 bases fitting TRBD1. Looked up from germline, CDR1 is MDHEN and CDR2 is SYDVKM. The trim removed 7 bases at V and 2 bases at J, leaving 5 bases unmatched. CDR3 length equals 13 residues.

This rearrangement joins TRBV18 to TRBJ2-2; tentatively, D is TRBD1 or TRBD2 (5 bases each). Germline V gene data show CDR1 as KGHSH and CDR2 as LQKENI. The V end was cut by 3 bases, the J end by 4 bases, with 12 bases between. CDR3 size: 15 residues. CDR3 residues: CASSPSGPLTGELFF. CDR3 DNA sequence: TGTGCCAGCTCACCCTCGGGACCGCTCACCGGGGAGCTGTTTTTT. The full variable domain, its missing parts supplied by reference TRBV18 and TRBJ2-2, is NAGVMQNPRHLVRRRGQEARLRCSPMKGHSHVYWYRQLPEEGLKFMVYLQKENIIDESGMPKERFSAEFPKEGPSILRIQQVVRGDSAAYFCASSPSGPLTGELFFGEGSRLTVL.

The chain recombines TRBV3-1 with TRBJ1-2; D is perhaps TRBD1 (6 bases). The CDR3 consists of 15 residues. V was shortened by 4 bases and J by 7 bases, with 19 bases between the two germline ends. CDR1 and CDR2 from the germline V gene are LGHDT and YNNKEL (reference sequence). The CDR3, as DNA: TGTGCCAGCAGCCGTGAAGGGGGACCTTGGGGTGGCTACACCTTC. As protein: CASSREGGPWGGYTF.

The chain couples TRBV20-1 to TRBJ2-7; TRBD2 matches 16 bases. The CDR3 runs 17 residues. In germline, CDR1 is DFQATT, CDR2 SNEGSKA (reference sequence). The J segment lost 2 bases and the V segment lost 1 base, leaving 5 bases of the junction unmatched. DNA for the CDR3: TGCAGTGCTAGAGTGTCCGGGACTAGCGGGAGGGCCTACGAGCAGTACTTC. Protein sequence: CSARVSGTSGRAYEQYF.

This clonotype has a count of ten or more. The chain joins TRBV2 to TRBJ2-2, with unresolved D. Germline loops: CDR1 SNHLY, CDR2 FYNNEI. The CDR3 has 13 residues. Trimming removed 4 bases at V and 4 bases at J, with 7 bases between. The CDR3 DNA reads as TGTGCCAGCAGTGGGTTAGCCACCGGGGAGCTGTTTTTT. It specifies CASSGLATGELFF.

This clonotype has a count of ten or more. The chain recombines TRBV20-1 with TRBJ1-2; the D is unclear. The CDR3 totals 10 residues. Trimming pared 6 bases from V and 5 bases from J, leaving 7 bases between. Germline values: CDR1 DFQATT, CDR2 SNEGSKA (reference sequence). This chain's CDR3 is CSAERYGYTF. The CDR3 DNA reads TGCAGTGCCGAGAGGTATGGCTACACCTTC.

This clonotype was picked up a small number of times. Germline and junction disagree at one end, which may indicate a read error. This sequence joins TRBV11-2 and TRBJ1-1; D may be TRBD1 (6 bases). The CDR3 has 13 amino acids. Germline CDR1 and CDR2: SGHAT and FQNNGV. The CDR3 DNA sequence: TGTGCCAGCAGCTTTCAGGGGAACACTGAAGCTTCCTTT. This sequence encodes CASSFQGNTEASF.

This clonotype was observed many times. This chain links TRBV20-1 with TRBJ1-2; perhaps TRBD1 as D (6 bases). The CDR3 is 13 residues long. V was trimmed by 0 bases and J by 4 bases, leaving 9 bases between them. The germline V gene encodes CDR1 DFQATT and CDR2 SNEGSKA (reference sequence). CDR3 amino acids: CSARDTGSYGYTF. The CDR3 DNA is TGCAGTGCTAGAGATACAGGGAGCTATGGCTACACCTTC.

The table lists this clonotype with a few counts. This chain links TRBV6-1 with TRBJ1-4; no clear D. The CDR3 is 15 residues long. The V gene's germline CDR1 is MNHNS and CDR2 SASEGT. V lost 6 bases, J lost 8 bases, and 19 bases lay in between. CDR3 DNA sequence: TGTGCCAGCAGCAGATTCGGGAGGGAGGGCGAAAAACTGTTTTTT. Amino acid sequence: CASSRFGREGEKLFF.

In this sample, this clonotype turned up a few times. This sequence may be a read error, since a much larger clone differs from it by one base. This chain uses TRBV7-8 with TRBJ2-5; D may be TRBD1 (6 bases). The CDR3 spans 16 residues. V was trimmed by 5 bases and J by 3 bases, leaving 19 bases between them. CDR1 is SGHVS and CDR2 is FQNEAQ in the germline V gene. The DNA of the CDR3 is TGTGCCAGCAGCAGAGACCGGGACACCTTAAAAGAGACCCAGTACTTC. Encoded protein: CASSRDRDTLKETQYF.

This chain links TRBV20-1 with TRBJ1-6; D remains ambiguous. The CDR3 extends over 14 amino acids. Germline V gene lookup returns CDR1 DFQATT and CDR2 SNEGSKA (reference sequence). The germline V and J ends were trimmed by 2 bases and 0 bases, with 5 bases remaining between them. CDR3 loop: CSARKGSYNSPLHF. CDR3 nucleotides: TGCAGTGCTAGAAAGGGCTCCTATAATTCACCCCTCCACTTT.

This clonotype was seen at least ten times. The rearrangement uses TRBV6-1 and TRBJ1-1, with TRBD1 identical over 9 bases. Trimming removed 4 bases from V and 5 bases from J; junction bases left unmatched: 8. The CDR3 covers 15 residues. CDR1 is MNHNS and CDR2 is SASEGT in the germline V gene. CDR3 in DNA: TGTGCCAGCAGTGCCGGGACAGGGAGTACGACTGAAGCTTTCTTT. Translated, it gives CASSAGTGSTTEAFF.

The table lists this clonotype with many counts. The chain is built from TRBV6-1 and TRBJ2-7; D may match TRBD1 or TRBD2 (5 bases each). Germline loops: CDR1 MNHNS, CDR2 SASEGT. The ends were cut back, 4 bases at V and 2 bases at J, with 12 bases in the middle. This CDR3 has 14 residues. For the CDR3, the DNA is TGTGCCAGCAGTGTCGACGGGGCGACCTACGAGCAGTACTTC. Its translation: CASSVDGATYEQYF.

In this sample, this clonotype turned up many times. The chain uses TRBV27 and TRBJ2-2, with 9 bases fitting TRBD2. Germline CDR1 and CDR2: MNHEY and SMNVEV (reference sequence). The CDR3 spans 18 residues. J lost 4 bases, V lost 2 bases, and 11 bases had no gene match. CDR3 DNA: TGTGCCAGCAGTTTAGCCCCTTTAGCGGGAGCGAGCACCGGGGAGCTGTTTTTT. Translating it yields CASSLAPLAGASTGELFF.

This clonotype was seen many times. This rearrangement joins TRBV7-2 to TRBJ1-5; possible D gene TRBD1, 6 bases. CDR3 length equals 15 residues. V dropped 2 bases and J dropped 6 bases, with 14 bases sitting between them. The V gene's germline CDR1 is SGHTA and CDR2 FQGNSA. Here the CDR3 reads CASSLWAGGGQPQHF. CDR3 in DNA: TGTGCCAGCAGCTTATGGGCCGGGGGCGGTCAGCCCCAGCATTTT.

This clonotype was detected many times. The genes are TRBV9 and TRBJ1-2; D gene unclear. Looked up from germline, CDR1 is SGDLS and CDR2 is YYNGEE. Trimming pared 5 bases from V and 3 bases from J, leaving 8 bases between. The CDR3 is 12 amino acids. CDR3 bases: TGTGCCAGCAGTGGGGAGGACTATGGCTACACCTTC. Its protein product is CASSGEDYGYTF.

This chain connects TRBV5-1 to TRBJ1-1, with unresolved D. Germline CDR1 SGHRS, CDR2 YFSETQ. This CDR3 region has 15 residues. The V gene lost 1 base and the J gene lost 1 base, with 11 bases spanning the gap. Here the CDR3 reads CASSLFSAGNTEAFF. In DNA, the CDR3 is TGCGCCAGCAGCTTGTTCTCGGCAGGGAACACTGAAGCTTTCTTT.

This clonotype was picked up a small number of times. The rearrangement links TRBV4-1 to TRBJ1-2; D is ambiguous. Germline V lookup: CDR1 MGHRA, CDR2 YSYEKL. Trimming removed 0 bases from V and 8 bases from J, with 10 bases in between. This CDR3 is built from 13 residues. The DNA of the CDR3 is TGCGCCAGCAGCCAAGACAGGTTTAGGGGCTACACCTTC. Encoded protein: CASSQDRFRGYTF.

This clonotype was counted at least ten times. The rearrangement uses TRBV6-1 and TRBJ2-7; D gene ambiguous. The CDR3 sequence is 11 residues long. The germline CDR1 and CDR2 sequences are MNHNS and SASEGT. Deletions cut 4 bases from V and 4 bases from J, with 5 bases between. For the CDR3, the DNA is TGTGCCAGCAGTGTGCAGTACGAGCAGTACTTC. It encodes CASSVQYEQYF.

This clonotype occurred many times. The CDR3 sequence: CASSGQVRRYEQYF. The DNA of the CDR3 is TGTGCCAGCAGCGGGCAAGTGAGACGCTACGAGCAGTACTTC. V usage is TRBV9 and J usage is TRBJ2-7; D is unclear. Between the trimmed V and J ends, which lost 3 bases and 3 bases, there was a span of 13 bases. CDR1 is SGDLS, CDR2 YYNGEE, per germline. This CDR3 comprises 14 residues.

The chain uses TRBV12-3 or TRBV12-4 and TRBJ2-2; unclear D gene. The CDR3 consists of 11 residues. V lost 7 bases to trimming and J lost 4 bases, with 4 bases between them. CDR3 nucleotides: TGTGCCAGCACAGCCACCGGGGAGCTGTTTTTT. It is translated as CASTATGELFF.

Of note for this clonotype: The CDR3 end shows no conserved phenylalanine or tryptophan, and so a read error is likely. V and J are TRBV11-1 and TRBJ2-7, with D perhaps matching TRBD2 (5 bases). The germline V gene encodes CDR1 SGHAT and CDR2 FQDESV (reference sequence). The CDR3 extends over 13 amino acids. V lost 5 bases and J lost 4, with 12 bases in between. The CDR3 is CASSQLRRYEQYL. CDR3 DNA sequence: TGTGCCAGCAGCCAGCTCCGGAGGTACGAGCAGTACCTC.

This clonotype was recorded at least ten times. The gene calls are TRBV25-1 and TRBJ1-2; TRBD1 might be the D (5 bases). There are 16 residues in the CDR3. The germline gives CDR1 MGHDK, CDR2 SYGVNS. Trimming removed 2 bases from V and 2 bases from J, with 15 bases in between. The CDR3 coding sequence is TGTGCCAGCAGTGAAGCCCGGGGCCGATTAAACTATGGCTACACCTTC. This gives the protein CASSEARGRLNYGYTF.

The chain combines TRBV4-3 with TRBJ2-7; D is undetermined. With 1 base removed from V and 0 bases from J, the gap between germline ends came to 10 bases. This CDR3 has 15 residues. In germline, CDR1 is LGHNA, CDR2 YSLEER. CDR3 protein: CASSQVFTNSYEQYF. The CDR3 coding sequence is TGCGCCAGCAGCCAAGTTTTCACCAACTCCTACGAGCAGTACTTC.

DNA of the CDR3: TGTGCCAGCAGTTATCGACTTGCCGGACTCGCGGGCTATGGCTACACCTTC. Amino acid sequence: CASSYRLAGLAGYGYTF. V gene TRBV6-5 combines with J gene TRBJ1-2; D gene ambiguous. V lost 3 bases, J lost 4 bases, and 21 bases lay in between. Germline CDR1 MNHEY, CDR2 SVGAGI. The CDR3 contains 17 residues.